A selection of T cell receptor beta chains follows, all from one sample in a study of blood T cell repertoires in COVID-19. Produced via immunoSEQ multiplex PCR; TCRdb's table is partial and in-frame only. The data show roughly 250,000 clones, over 80% seen once. The material sequenced was PBMCs or T cells enriched from blood (not recorded which). The receptors originated from a woman aged 18 to 35 who had recovered from COVID-19. Each CDR3 is given with its conserved first and last residue. Each record gives: J gene, V gene, D gene, CDR3 protein. A D gene is named only where the DNA matches it firmly.

TRBJ1-2 TRBV10-3 NA CAISESQGGDGYTF
TRBJ2-2 TRBV27 NA CASSPAGGELFF
TRBJ2-3 TRBV3-1/TRBV3-2 NA CASSSVSTDTQYF
TRBJ1-1 TRBV28 NA CASSFPLSGGNTEAFF
TRBJ1-5 TRBV19 TRBD1 CASKRGQSNQPQHF
TRBJ2-3 TRBV5-1 TRBD1 CASSLEGGDPDTQYF
TRBJ2-2 TRBV4-2 TRBD1 CASSLRQGAGTGELFF
TRBJ1-6 TRBV28 TRBD1 CASSLRDRTNSPLHF
TRBJ2-5 TRBV7-2 TRBD2 CASSPRGSGGSQETQYF
TRBJ2-7 TRBV5-1 TRBD1 CASSPDGQGYEQYF
TRBJ2-3 TRBV6-2/TRBV6-3 TRBD2 CASSYGGGGDTQYF
TRBJ2-3 TRBV3-1/TRBV3-2 TRBD2 CASSQGERGPLEDTQYF
TRBJ1-4 TRBV20-1 NA CSARQGEKLFF
TRBJ2-5 TRBV27 NA CASSLDRQETQYF
TRBJ1-1 TRBV2 TRBD1 CATDRDLRTEAFF
TRBJ2-7 TRBV27 TRBD2 CASSLSSWTSGAYEQYF
TRBJ1-5 TRBV5-4 TRBD1 CASSAGTGVEPQHF
TRBJ2-7 TRBV29-1 TRBD1 CSGGMFGEYWDRGYYEQYF
TRBJ2-1 TRBV2 NA CASSETKAVNEQFF
TRBJ1-2 TRBV27 NA CASSFSASLTGIYTF
TRBJ1-2 TRBV19 NA CASSIAGPGDYGYTF
TRBJ1-4 TRBV7-9 NA CASSLSRGWGKLFF
TRBJ1-2 TRBV13 TRBD1 CASSLGTGSYGYTF
TRBJ1-1 TRBV30 NA CAWRDSREAFF
TRBJ2-7 TRBV10-3 NA CAISEGGPGDYEQYF
TRBJ1-6 TRBV28 TRBD1 CASSSGQGSNSPLHF
TRBJ2-7 TRBV19 TRBD1 CASTPGTGLYEQYF